These 19 T cell receptor beta chains were all obtained from the same sample, sequenced in a study of PD-L1 blockade in urothelial cancer. This sample's time point: pretreatment peripheral blood. Sequencing was performed with immunoSEQ multiplex PCR; in TCRdb, only in-frame clones are kept and a portion is missing. The data show tens of thousands of clones, with around 89% seen just once and approximately 1.5% held by the top ten. The specimen was PBMCs, collected around atezolizumab (anti-PD-L1) treatment. All receptors derive from a man in his sixties with urothelial cancer.

The CDR3 region has the DNA TGTGCCAGCAGCTTGGCAGGGGGCCGCTACACCTTC. Encoded protein: CASSLAGGRYTF. The V call is TRBV5-6, the J call TRBJ1-2; 8 bases are a match to TRBD1. Unmatched junction bases numbered 1, after V lost 0 bases and J lost 9 bases. The CDR3 is 12 residues long. Germline assignment: CDR1 SGHDT and CDR2 YYEEEE.

The chain has TRBV18 and TRBJ1-2; 9 bases map to TRBD1. Germline lookup yields CDR1 KGHSH and CDR2 LQKENI. The V gene end was trimmed by 3 bases and the J gene end by 8 bases; junction bases not matched to a gene: 7. The CDR3 sequence is 14 residues long. CDR3 residues: CASSPVGTGIGYTF. The CDR3 DNA sequence: TGTGCCAGCTCACCGGTCGGGACAGGGATCGGCTACACCTTC.

The chain carries TRBV4-2 and TRBJ2-3, with 12 bases matching TRBD2. Germline trimming cut 5 bases from V and 5 bases from J; bases unmatched to any gene: 8. The germline V gene encodes CDR1 LGHNA and CDR2 YNFKEQ. This CDR3 contains 16 residues. The CDR3 reads CASSFRLAGEGDTQYF. CDR3 DNA: TGTGCCAGCAGCTTCCGACTAGCGGGAGAAGGAGATACGCAGTATTTT.

The V call is TRBV5-1, the J call TRBJ1-5; D unresolved. Trimming removed 4 bases at V and 3 bases at J, with 11 bases between. This CDR3 is 14 amino acids long. Germline V gene sequence: CDR1 SGHRS, CDR2 YFSETQ. The CDR3 reads CASSLGTDNQPQHF. The CDR3 DNA sequence: TGCGCCAGCAGCCTGGGCACAGACAATCAGCCCCAGCATTTT.

V usage is TRBV2 and J usage is TRBJ2-4, with D possibly being TRBD2 (5 bases). Trimming pared 7 bases from V and 3 bases from J, leaving 13 bases between. This CDR3 is built from 14 residues. CDR1 and CDR2 (germline): SNHLY, FYNNEI. CDR3 in DNA: TGTGCCAGCATTAGTCTGGAGGACAAAAACATTCAGTACTTC. It translates to CASISLEDKNIQYF.

This clone was found a few times. The chain is built from TRBV27 and TRBJ2-7; 7 nucleotides line up with TRBD1. The CDR3 has 15 residues. Unmatched junction bases numbered 11, after V lost 5 bases and J lost 4 bases. The germline gives CDR1 MNHEY, CDR2 SMNVEV (reference sequence). The CDR3 sequence: CASSPDLDRRYEQYF. The CDR3 DNA reads as TGTGCCAGCAGTCCGGACTTGGACAGGAGATACGAGCAGTACTTC.

J is TRBJ2-3 and V is TRBV5-1; TRBD1 is a possible D gene (5 bases). V lost 4 bases and J lost 6, with 15 bases in between. The CDR3 contains 14 residues. Germline-derived CDR1 and CDR2 are SGHRS and YFSETQ. The chain's CDR3 is CASSESGIGDTQYF. CDR3 DNA sequence: TGCGCCAGCAGCGAATCAGGGATAGGGGATACGCAGTATTTT.

The chain recombines TRBV6-1 with TRBJ2-1, with 8 positions matching TRBD2. V was clipped by 5 bases and J by 8 bases; unmatched bases: 8. The CDR3 runs to 14 residues. CDR1 is MNHNS, CDR2 SASEGT, per germline. CDR3 sequence (DNA): TGTGCCAGCAGTAGCGGGAGTGTGGGGCATGAGCAGTTCTTC. Translation: CASSSGSVGHEQFF.

This sequence joins TRBV9 and TRBJ2-1; TRBD2 matches 8 bases. Trimming cost V 7 bases and J 4 bases; bases outside gene matches: 7. Germline assignment: CDR1 SGDLS and CDR2 YYNGEE. The CDR3 contains 14 residues. CDR3 sequence reads: CASGIAGKYNEQFF. In DNA form, the CDR3 reads TGTGCCAGCGGGATAGCGGGAAAGTACAATGAGCAGTTCTTC.

The chain uses TRBV5-6 and TRBJ2-3; 7 bases line up with TRBD2. This CDR3 is 14 amino acids long. Trimming took 3 bases from V and 4 from J; bases not matched to a gene: 5. The germline CDR1 and CDR2 sequences are SGHDT and YYEEEE. Written as DNA, the CDR3 is TGTGCCAGCAGCTGGGAGGGAGGATCAGATACGCAGTATTTT. This translates into CASSWEGGSDTQYF.

The chain joins TRBV7-8 to TRBJ2-2; 15 nucleotides match TRBD2. The CDR3 is 16 residues long. V shed 9 bases, J shed 5 bases, and the junction held 7 bases outside the gene matches. From germline, CDR1 is SGHVS and CDR2 FQNEAQ. CDR3 DNA sequence: TGTGCCAGTAGGACTAGCGGGGGGGCCGGGACCGGGGAGCTGTTTTTT. Translating gives CASRTSGGAGTGELFF. Based on the CDR3 plus reference TRBV7-8 and TRBJ2-2, the full variable domain is GAGVSQSPRYKVAKRGQDVALRCDPISGHVSLFWYQQALGQGPEFLTYFQNEAQLDKSGLPSDRFFAERPEGSVSTLKIQRTQQEDSAVYLCASRTSGGAGTGELFFGEGSRLTVL.

As to this clone: Other DNA variants within this sample encode the same CDR3. V gene TRBV7-2 combines with J gene TRBJ2-5; tentatively, D is TRBD2 (6 bases). Germline V gene data show CDR1 as SGHTA and CDR2 as FQGNSA. The V gene lost 2 bases and the J gene lost 5 bases, with 15 bases spanning the gap. The CDR3 is made up of 15 amino acids. For the CDR3, the DNA is TGTGCCAGCAGCTTAAACGGGAGAGCTTGGGAGACCCAGTACTTC. It translates to CASSLNGRAWETQYF.

The chain has TRBV18 and TRBJ1-1; 10 bases agree with TRBD1. CDR3 length: 17 amino acids. With V trimmed by 5 bases and J by 0 bases, 9 bases remained unmatched. In germline, CDR1 is KGHSH, CDR2 LQKENI. The CDR3, as DNA: TGTGCCAGCTCAAACACCGGGACAGGGGCGATGAACACTGAAGCTTTCTTT. Protein product: CASSNTGTGAMNTEAFF.

The chain links TRBV2 to TRBJ2-7, with TRBD1 as a possible D gene (5 bases). Trimming shortened V by 7 bases and J by 2 bases, and 15 bases separated the two germline ends. This CDR3 is 14 amino acids long. Germline CDR1 reads SNHLY; CDR2 reads FYNNEI. The CDR3 region is CASMGTTGTYEQYF. In DNA, the CDR3 is TGTGCCAGCATGGGCACTACAGGCACCTACGAGCAGTACTTC.

The rearrangement uses TRBV18 and TRBJ2-1; the match to TRBD2 covers 12 bases. Trimming took 5 bases from V and 5 from J; bases not matched to a gene: 4. Germline-derived CDR1 and CDR2 are KGHSH and LQKENI. The CDR3 covers 15 residues. CDR3 nucleotide sequence: TGTGCCAGCTCATCCCTAGCGGGAGGGCACAATGAGCAGTTCTTC. Translation: CASSSLAGGHNEQFF.

This clone appeared a single time. This rearrangement joins TRBV30 to TRBJ2-7; D possibly corresponds to TRBD1 (6 bases). The germline CDR1 and CDR2 sequences are GTSNPN and SVGIG (reference sequence). Trimming took 0 bases from V and 3 from J, leaving 18 bases between them. The length of the CDR3 is 16 residues. In DNA, the CDR3 is TGTGCCTGGAGTGTAAACAGGGCAGCGACGATCTACGAGCAGTACTTC. Protein product: CAWSVNRAATIYEQYF.

The chain joins TRBV5-1 to TRBJ1-4; tentatively, D is TRBD1 (6 bases). V was clipped by 3 bases and J by 7 bases, with 13 bases between them. This CDR3 comprises 14 residues. Looked up from germline, CDR1 is SGHRS and CDR2 is YFSETQ. The CDR3 nucleotides are TGCGCCAGCAGCTCGGGTAGGGGGATTGAAAAACTGTTTTTT. It translates to CASSSGRGIEKLFF.

The CDR3 here is CASSFTASTSGGPEQFF. For the CDR3, the DNA is TGTGCCAGCAGCTTTACCGCATCGACTAGCGGGGGTCCCGAGCAGTTCTTC. V and J are TRBV9 and TRBJ2-1, with 12 bases fitting TRBD2. The CDR3 sequence is 17 residues long. Trimming cost V 4 bases and J 10 bases; bases outside gene matches: 15. Germline V CDR1 and CDR2: SGDLS, YYNGEE.

This clone was seen only once. The rearrangement links TRBV7-2 to TRBJ2-5; D is unresolved. Trimming left V 0 bases short and J 3 bases short, with 5 bases between. Germline V CDR1 and CDR2: SGHTA, FQGNSA. The CDR3 consists of 13 residues. The CDR3 sequence is CASSLAPKETQYF. In DNA, the CDR3 is TGTGCCAGCAGCTTAGCCCCTAAAGAGACCCAGTACTTC. The full variable domain, with the rest looked up from reference TRBV7-2 and TRBJ2-5, is GAGVSQSPSNKVTEKGKDVELRCDPISGHTALYWYRQSLGQGLEFLIYFQGNSAPDKSGLPSDRFSAERTGGSVSTLTIQRTQQEDSAVYLCASSLAPKETQYFGPGTRLLVL.